Here is one TCR beta chain with its context. While serving as controls, healthy donors were matched for age and sex. It was negative isolation that provided the CD8+ and CD4+ T cells, whereas TEMRA cells were enriched by FACS. These data belong to a study of CD8 T cells in Susac syndrome. Reverse transcription of roughly 0.5 to 1 ug RNA used random hexamers. TCRdb itself ran the immunoSEQ multiplex PCR reads through MiXCR, one entry per CDR3 protein. The data contain 100,000 to 150,000 distinct CDR3 sequences, around 94% of them singletons. The sequenced sample was CD4+ T cells from PBMCs. The TCR sequence derives from a human donor in good health.

The CDR3 loop is CASSLGRGRVGDTQYF. Here the CDR3 DNA reads TGCGCCAGCAGCTTGGGACGCGGGAGGGTCGGAGATACGCAGTATTTT. This chain links TRBV5-1 with TRBJ2-3; TRBD2 agrees at 9 bases. Trimming cost V 0 bases and J 5 bases; bases outside gene matches: 7. Looked up from germline, CDR1 is SGHRS and CDR2 is YFSETQ. The CDR3 length is 16 residues.